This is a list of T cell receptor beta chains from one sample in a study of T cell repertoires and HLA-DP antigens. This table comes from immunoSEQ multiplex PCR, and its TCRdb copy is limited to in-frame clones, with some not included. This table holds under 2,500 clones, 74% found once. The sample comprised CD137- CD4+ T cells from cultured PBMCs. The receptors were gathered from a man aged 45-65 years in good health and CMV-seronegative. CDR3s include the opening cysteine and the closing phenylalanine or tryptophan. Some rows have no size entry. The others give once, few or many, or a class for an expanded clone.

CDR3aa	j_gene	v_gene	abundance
CASSVSPLSPYEQYF	TRBJ2-7	TRBV19	-
CSVSVAVNTGELFF	TRBJ2-2	TRBV29-1	-
CASSKRYPLLEQYF	TRBJ2-7	TRBV6-1	few
CASSSSRAAYGYTF	TRBJ1-2	TRBV5-6	-
CASSQLGLGGARVGELFF	TRBJ2-2	TRBV9	-
CASSSPPGETQYF	TRBJ2-5	TRBV5-8	once
CASSPSPNEKLFF	TRBJ1-4	TRBV7-8	-
CASSGDASRGGNEQFF	TRBJ2-1	TRBV7-2	-
CASADFYGYTF	TRBJ1-2	TRBV6-5	-
CSVVNLTGTGTGELFF	TRBJ2-2	TRBV29-1	-
CASRPNDGRTEAFF	TRBJ1-1	TRBV6-6	-
CASSPRGASYEQYF	TRBJ2-7	TRBV6-5	few
CASSWGASYNEQFF	TRBJ2-1	TRBV5-5	-
CASSATRTGGGYGYTF	TRBJ1-2	TRBV6-4	-
CAWSVKAGATEETQYF	TRBJ2-5	TRBV30	-
CSGRDRMNTEAFF	TRBJ1-1	TRBV29-1	-
CATSRDVGSPGAHNTDTQYF	TRBJ2-3	TRBV15	-
CASSPGAYEQYF	TRBJ2-7	TRBV7-2	-
CATTGGARTGELFF	TRBJ2-2	TRBV7-2	-
CASSERTAGNQPQHF	TRBJ1-5	TRBV2	-
CASSLAPGATYEQYF	TRBJ2-7	TRBV5-1	-
CASSLAFPRSVTNTGELFF	TRBJ2-2	TRBV5-1	-
CASSATRTGGGYGYTF	TRBJ1-2	TRBV10-3	-
CASRDGGNNGYTF	TRBJ1-2	TRBV6-5	-
CASSEGTGAGLPQHF	TRBJ1-5	TRBV6-1	-
CASKRDNTGELFF	TRBJ2-2	TRBV2	-
CASRPGGKGDTQYF	TRBJ2-3	TRBV6-6	-
CASSPGRSNTGELFF	TRBJ2-2	TRBV10-3	-
CASSLGTGFMGPNQPQHF	TRBJ1-5	TRBV7-9	-
CASSYSRGSNYEQYF	TRBJ2-7	TRBV6-6	-
CAIRQGNTEAFF	TRBJ1-1	TRBV10-3	few
CALRSSIGGAYTF	TRBJ1-2	TRBV30	few
CASSATRTGGGYGYTF	TRBJ1-2	TRBV2	-
CASSSSGSTSTDTQYF	TRBJ2-3	TRBV6-5	few
CASRTDRTYGYTF	TRBJ1-2	TRBV6-1	-
CASSIAAWTSGAGDTQYF	TRBJ2-3	TRBV19	-
CASSSGPTPDTQYF	TRBJ2-3	TRBV7-7	-
CASSVGQGDQPQHF	TRBJ1-5	TRBV5-1	-
CASSQSSETQYF	TRBJ2-5	TRBV19	-
CASSSTGGSNEKLFF	TRBJ1-4	TRBV7-9	once